This is a list of T cell receptor beta chains from one sample in a study of blood T cell repertoires in COVID-19. The table came from immunoSEQ multiplex PCR; TCRdb's copy has only in-frame clones and leaves some out. The profile shows 100,000 or so clones, 70% to 80% of them singletons. The sequencing input was peripheral blood. Every receptor here comes from a human donor in a cohort sampled during active COVID-19. Each CDR3 is given with its conserved first and last residue.

v_gene	j_gene	len	CDR3aa
TRBV5-1	TRBJ2-3	16	CASSTGLAGDADTQYF
TRBV4-3	TRBJ2-7	13	CASSQVDRGEQYF
TRBV2	TRBJ1-1	13	CARLGSGGTEAFF
TRBV28	TRBJ2-5	15	CASATLAGGVETQYF
TRBV19	TRBJ2-1	14	CATALSPSYNEQFF
TRBV11-3	TRBJ2-1	15	CASSPWAGRYNEQFF
TRBV15	TRBJ2-1	15	CATIASWTTNNEQFF
TRBV9	TRBJ2-7	15	CASSAGGDRLLEQYF
TRBV7-6	TRBJ2-7	16	CASSLRPGLAGYEQYF
TRBV28	TRBJ1-4	14	CASSFPSTNEKLFF
TRBV7-9	TRBJ2-1	12	CASSHTNGEQFF
TRBV7-8	TRBJ2-1	17	CASNPGGLAGDRDEQFF
TRBV28	TRBJ2-7	15	CASLSGTADTYEQYF
TRBV24-1	TRBJ2-3	12	CATSEGGNTQYF
TRBV6-2/TRBV6-3	TRBJ1-1	14	CASSQLTGATEAFF
TRBV5-6	TRBJ2-5	15	CASSLVGSPQETQYF
TRBV3-1/TRBV3-2	TRBJ2-4	12	CASSETGTIQYF
TRBV20-1	TRBJ1-1	14	CSASSGQGGTEAFF
TRBV12-3/TRBV12-4	TRBJ2-3	12	CASSNRAYTQYF
TRBV7-3	TRBJ2-2	15	CASSLNGVDTGELFF
TRBV5-1	TRBJ2-1	15	CASSPEPDNYNEQFF
TRBV5-1	TRBJ2-1	14	CASSQVGTTHEQFF
TRBV5-1	TRBJ2-1	14	CASSFDKSYNEQFF
TRBV24-1	TRBJ1-3	17	CAEQVLPGGPRRNTIYF
TRBV18	TRBJ2-2	16	CASSPRPGQDTGELFF
TRBV4-2	TRBJ2-5	14	CASSQPGELETQYF
TRBV28	TRBJ2-1	13	CASRGLARGEQFF
TRBV5-1	TRBJ2-7	16	CASSWGTGEEGYEQYF
TRBV3-1/TRBV3-2	TRBJ1-5	15	CASSQGPDRGKPQHF
TRBV7-9	TRBJ2-1	15	CASSQGTSGRNEQFF
TRBV19	TRBJ2-1	17	CASSTGQSYSSYNEQFF
TRBV19	TRBJ1-2	14	CASSPRDSNYGYTF
TRBV14	TRBJ2-6	17	CASRRTALRSGANVLTF
TRBV5-1	TRBJ2-3	16	CASSWVGSGSTDTQYF
TRBV7-2	TRBJ1-2	13	CASSSTELYGYTF
TRBV6-2/TRBV6-3	TRBJ2-7	16	CASSYSVGLPLGEQYF
TRBV7-2	TRBJ2-1	13	CASSATTGNEQFF
TRBV30	TRBJ1-4	13	CAWSRGPNEKLFF
TRBV11-2	TRBJ2-7	13	CASSPTTEYEQYF
TRBV5-1	TRBJ1-5	15	CASSPNTGIGQPQHF
TRBV6-2/TRBV6-3	TRBJ1-2	17	CASSYGVGQEEGYGYTF
TRBV18	TRBJ1-5	15	CASSPATGGDQPQHF
TRBV29-1	TRBJ2-3	12	CSAGQLTDTQYF
TRBV21-1	TRBJ2-7	15	CASSKGGTPSYEQYF
TRBV7-8	TRBJ2-4	12	CASSSPQGIQYF
TRBV9	TRBJ2-2	16	CASSPASGRNTGELFF
TRBV28	TRBJ2-5	16	CASSLAWTGSVETQYF
TRBV7-2	TRBJ2-7	13	CASSPGQVREQYF
TRBV5-6	TRBJ2-3	15	CASSLRAGLTDTQYF
TRBV5-5	TRBJ2-6	16	CASSKDRVTGANVLTF
TRBV9	TRBJ1-1	15	CASSRTGGWDTEAFF
TRBV7-9	TRBJ1-6	15	CASSSTGKLNSPLHF
TRBV29-1	TRBJ2-2	13	CSVGRANTGELFF
TRBV5-4	TRBJ2-7	15	CASSLDRGRPYEQYF
TRBV18	TRBJ2-5	14	CASSETDRAETQYF